This is a list of T cell receptor beta chains from one sample in a study of response to subunit inactivated influenza vaccine. TCRdb reprocessed the RT-PCR reads with MiXCR, giving one entry per CDR3 protein. The sample carries around 520,000 distinct CDR3 sequences, 12% recorded once. This specimen consisted of PBMCs from blood, obtained on the day of vaccination. These receptors were taken from a man aged 45-65 years who received an inactivated influenza vaccine. The CDR3 runs from the conserved cysteine through the conserved F or W.

J gene: TRBJ1-5; V gene: TRBV7-2; CDR3 protein: CASSLTSISNQPQHF
J gene: TRBJ1-6; V gene: TRBV4-1; CDR3 protein: CASSQEERMHYSPLHF
J gene: TRBJ1-5; V gene: TRBV4-2; CDR3 protein: CASSQEGDQPQHF
J gene: TRBJ2-1; V gene: TRBV3-1; CDR3 protein: CASSQGTGTYNEQFF
J gene: TRBJ2-1; V gene: TRBV28; CDR3 protein: CASSLSGWAHEQFF
J gene: TRBJ2-1; V gene: TRBV29-1; CDR3 protein: CSGIQGVYNEQFF
J gene: TRBJ2-2; V gene: TRBV20-1; CDR3 protein: CSAAGGAYTGELFF
J gene: TRBJ2-4; V gene: TRBV7-8; CDR3 protein: CASSSVGTLSDKNIQYF
J gene: TRBJ2-2; V gene: TRBV6-2/TRBV6-3; CDR3 protein: CASSRGRGIEGYTGELFF
J gene: TRBJ1-4; V gene: TRBV5-1; CDR3 protein: CASSAPGQGYEKLFF
J gene: TRBJ2-1; V gene: TRBV5-1; CDR3 protein: CASSLVRQGDEQFF
J gene: TRBJ2-7; V gene: TRBV6-2/TRBV6-3; CDR3 protein: CASSRQEPYEQYF
J gene: TRBJ2-3; V gene: TRBV20-1; CDR3 protein: CSARASGRTDTQYF
J gene: TRBJ2-1; V gene: TRBV4-1; CDR3 protein: CASSRETSGGYNEQFF
J gene: TRBJ2-7; V gene: TRBV5-1; CDR3 protein: CASSLADGWEQYF
J gene: TRBJ2-1; V gene: TRBV6-2/TRBV6-3; CDR3 protein: CASSNDVFGGSEHNEQFF
J gene: TRBJ2-3; V gene: TRBV12-3/TRBV12-4; CDR3 protein: CASRGREPPRTDTQYF
J gene: TRBJ2-3; V gene: TRBV20-1; CDR3 protein: CCARDEMAGGPTDTQYF
J gene: TRBJ2-3; V gene: TRBV12-3/TRBV12-4; CDR3 protein: CASSLTLGPTDTQYF
J gene: TRBJ2-2; V gene: TRBV24-1; CDR3 protein: CAAGTVNTGELFF
J gene: TRBJ1-2; V gene: TRBV5-6; CDR3 protein: CASSTGQGYYGYTF
J gene: TRBJ2-7; V gene: TRBV5-5; CDR3 protein: CASRKDQGGEQYF
J gene: TRBJ2-2; V gene: TRBV20-1; CDR3 protein: CSARQGPGELFF
J gene: TRBJ2-7; V gene: TRBV7-2; CDR3 protein: CASSAPWGEQYF
J gene: TRBJ2-1; V gene: TRBV29-1; CDR3 protein: CSVKGTSGSLFSYNEQFF
J gene: TRBJ2-7; V gene: TRBV4-3; CDR3 protein: CASSQDSRAYEQYF
J gene: TRBJ1-4; V gene: TRBV7-9; CDR3 protein: CASSSGRRGVGEKLFF
J gene: TRBJ2-3; V gene: TRBV12-3/TRBV12-4; CDR3 protein: CASSLSTDTQYF
J gene: TRBJ1-6; V gene: TRBV27; CDR3 protein: CASSLSSGALHF
J gene: TRBJ2-1; V gene: TRBV20-1; CDR3 protein: CSARDRFRLAGASSYNEQFF
J gene: TRBJ2-1; V gene: TRBV24-1; CDR3 protein: CATGVGGNYNEQFF
J gene: TRBJ2-3; V gene: TRBV29-1; CDR3 protein: CSVTSGVTDTQYF
J gene: TRBJ2-1; V gene: TRBV27; CDR3 protein: CASSFLGGRTYNEQFF
J gene: TRBJ1-2; V gene: TRBV5-4; CDR3 protein: CASSLVAGENYGYTF
J gene: TRBJ2-7; V gene: TRBV10-3; CDR3 protein: CAIRPPDRGEQYF
J gene: TRBJ1-4; V gene: TRBV24-1; CDR3 protein: CATSVPGQRGEKLFF
J gene: TRBJ2-7; V gene: TRBV5-6; CDR3 protein: CASSLAVGTGTPEQYF
J gene: TRBJ2-1; V gene: TRBV2; CDR3 protein: CAKTSTSGTSPTYNEQFF
J gene: TRBJ2-1; V gene: TRBV5-5; CDR3 protein: CASSAAWDFYNEQFF
J gene: TRBJ1-1; V gene: TRBV5-1; CDR3 protein: CASSSLTSNTEAFF
J gene: TRBJ1-2; V gene: TRBV6-5; CDR3 protein: CASSYSWGGNYGYTF
J gene: TRBJ2-1; V gene: TRBV15; CDR3 protein: CATSSGGEQFF
J gene: TRBJ2-3; V gene: TRBV19; CDR3 protein: CASSFNLGTPDTQYF
J gene: TRBJ2-3; V gene: TRBV7-2; CDR3 protein: CASSQRLAGANTDTQYF
J gene: TRBJ2-2; V gene: TRBV12-3/TRBV12-4; CDR3 protein: CASGPWGLNTGELFF
J gene: TRBJ2-5; V gene: TRBV29-1; CDR3 protein: CSARGGLAGETQYF
J gene: TRBJ2-1; V gene: TRBV11-2; CDR3 protein: CASSLPTRIHEQFF